This T cell receptor (beta chain) comes out of a study of OX40 agonist ivuxolimab in advanced cancers. V lost 1 base, J lost 3 bases, and 13 bases lay in between. The CDR3 has 15 amino acids. CDR1 and CDR2 (germline): SGHNT, YENEEA. Samples were taken at baseline and on day 1 of cycles 4 and 7. Method: immunoSEQ multiplex PCR; TCRdb's copy keeps in-frame clones and lacks some. The repertoire holds tens of thousands of clones, with roughly 90% as singletons. General study findings and limits: Low normalized clonal expansion also occurred in some nonresponding patients.

Points on this clone: The antigen is unknown.

This clonotype was sampled from an adult with an advanced solid tumor such as melanoma, head and neck, liver or kidney cancer. This chain joins TRBV11-3 and TRBJ2-7; D gene unclear. Here the sequenced sample was CD4+ or CD8+ T cells sorted from blood, taken in a trial of the OX40 agonist ivuxolimab. This CDR3 is CASSLVLETFYEQYF. The CDR3 region has the DNA TGTGCCAGCAGCTTAGTTCTCGAGACCTTCTACGAGCAGTACTTC.